This T cell receptor beta chain was sequenced in a study of T cells after yellow fever vaccination. Across the whole study: Where fractions had low cell numbers, libraries were prepared from them with the SMART-Seq v4 Ultra Low Input RNA kit. Study-level results: Most clones from primary vaccination were detected again post-booster (approximately 96% CD4, around 90% CD8). Weaker overall, the secondary response nonetheless peaked faster (day 5 versus 15).

Worth noting for this clonotype: Its antigen is not identified.

A 5'RACE template-switching step, the method used to make TCR cDNA, added a universal primer site and UMIs. One entry per CDR3 protein, called by TCRdb with MiXCR from the 5' RACE reads. Of under 550,000 distinct CDR3 sequences listed, 21% were seen once; the top ten hold about a sixth. Germline V lookup: CDR1 SQVTM, CDR2 ANQGSEA. The V end was cut by 7 bases, the J end by 11 bases, with 17 bases between. The CDR3 totals 11 residues. The sample consisted of PBMCs, taken less than 25 days after the first yellow fever vaccination. The chain couples TRBV29-1 to TRBJ1-1; D ambiguous. The sequence came from a man aged 18 to 29 who received the YFV17D yellow fever vaccine. CDR3 protein: CSAVVLARAFF. The CDR3 DNA is TGCAGCGCGGTAGTTCTGGCTCGGGCTTTCTTT.